This T cell receptor (beta chain) came from a study of T-cell memory formation after mild COVID-19. Study-wide results and limits: Proof of SARS-CoV-2 specificity was absent for the second-wave clones that crested on day 37. Within pre-infection memory, some responding clones were found, suggesting cross-reactive memory joined. Contracting CD4+ clones sat mainly in CM and EM; CD8+ in EMRA.

This clonotype occurred a few times. Antigen: not known. 5'RACE primed from the constant segment yielded TCR alpha and TCR beta cDNA libraries bearing sample barcodes and UMIs. Via MiXCR, TCRdb re-called the 5' RACE reads, giving one row per CDR3 protein. The sample shows almost 550,000 distinct CDR3 sequences, 20% of them seen only once. This CDR3 has 15 amino acids. Trimming took off 1 base at V and 4 bases at J, with 13 bases between the two ends. Germline CDR1 SEHNR, CDR2 FQNEAQ (reference sequence). This receptor was obtained from an adult woman who had mild COVID-19 (a few samples of this study predate the infection). Cell type and time point are not known. The chain combines TRBV7-9 with TRBJ1-1, with a tentative D call TRBD1 (6 bases). The sample comprised PBMCs or a T cell subset sorted from them (not recorded which). The CDR3 coding sequence is TGTGCCAGCAGCTTAGGGACAGTCAGGAGCACTGAAGCTTTCTTT. Protein product: CASSLGTVRSTEAFF.